This TCR beta chain was found in a study of PD-L1 blockade in urothelial cancer. Looking at the study overall: At 3 weeks after treatment start (second dose) and again at 6 weeks, blood was analyzed. Study outcomes and limitations: Stronger expansion of tumor-associated clones in blood at 3 weeks distinguished durable-benefit patients.

Germline V CDR1 and CDR2: SGHKS, YYEKEE (reference sequence). This CDR3 spans 14 amino acids. Between the trimmed V and J ends, which lost 4 bases and 3 bases, there was a span of 13 bases. Of note for this clone: The target antigen is unknown.

The table came from immunoSEQ multiplex PCR; TCRdb's copy has only in-frame clones and leaves some out. This table has roughly 25,000 clones, more than 70% appearing once. The source material was PBMCs, sampled around atezolizumab (anti-PD-L1) treatment. The sequence was collected from an older man with urothelial cancer. The rearrangement uses TRBV5-5 and TRBJ1-1; weak D call: TRBD1 (5 bases). In DNA form, the CDR3 reads TGTGCCAGCAGCCCCGACAGTTTCTACACTGAAGCTTTCTTT. It is translated as CASSPDSFYTEAFF. The full variable domain, in which reference TRBV5-5 and TRBJ1-1 provide the parts outside the CDR3, is DAGVTQSPTHLIKTRGQQVTLRCSPISGHKSVSWYQQVLGQGPQFIFQYYEKEERGRGNFPDRFSARQFPNYSSELNVNALLLGDSALYLCASSPDSFYTEAFFGQGTRLTVV.